This T cell receptor (beta chain) was sequenced for a study of OX40 agonist ivuxolimab in advanced cancers. On the study more broadly: People in dose escalation had one of these cancers: hepatocellular carcinoma, melanoma, renal cell or head and neck cancer.

This clone was recorded only once. The CDR3 runs to 17 residues. V lost 2 bases to trimming and J lost 6 bases; unmatched junction nucleotides: 11. Germline CDR1 reads SGHVS; CDR2 reads FNYEAQ. Sequencing used immunoSEQ multiplex PCR; TCRdb keeps in-frame clones, though not all of them. In the table there are fewer than 95,000 clones, under 90% of which are singletons. This TCR was recovered from an adult with an advanced solid tumor such as melanoma, head and neck, liver or kidney cancer. The sample here was CD4+ or CD8+ T cells sorted from blood, taken in a trial of the OX40 agonist ivuxolimab. This sequence joins TRBV7-6 and TRBJ2-5, with TRBD1 identical over 11 bases. The CDR3 DNA reads TGTGCCAGCAGCTTATTCTCTGGGACAGGGGGTTTGAAGACCCAGTACTTC. It yields the protein CASSLFSGTGGLKTQYF. Using reference TRBV7-6 and TRBJ2-5 for the parts outside the CDR3, the full variable domain is GAGVSQSPRYKVTKRGQDVALRCDPISGHVSLYWYRQALGQGPEFLTYFNYEAQQDKSGLPNDRFSAERPEGSISTLTIQRTEQRDSAMYRCASSLFSGTGGLKTQYFGPGTRLLVL.